The clone carrying this T cell receptor beta chain has just one count. Attached unique molecular identifiers marked individual cDNA molecules. TCRdb re-called the 5' RACE reads with MiXCR, one entry per CDR3 protein. The table has over 55,000 distinct CDR3 sequences, roughly 10% seen once. V lost 4 bases and J 5 bases, leaving 14 bases between the germline ends. The CDR3 is 13 amino acids. Germline V gene lookup returns CDR1 SQVTM and CDR2 ANQGSEA. The data belong to a study of early T cells in non-severe SARS-CoV-2 infection. Study overall: Investigators sequenced bulk RNA drawn from unsorted whole blood, and chains remained unpaired.

The origin of this receptor is an adult who was a healthcare worker with PCR-confirmed SARS-CoV-2 infection or an uninfected control (not recorded which). The chain joins TRBV29-1 to TRBJ2-5, with a tentative D call TRBD1 (5 bases). Material: whole blood. The CDR3 sequence is CSVGGRVGETQYF. CDR3 coding DNA: TGCAGCGTTGGGGGCAGGGTAGGGGAGACCCAGTACTTC.